This T cell receptor beta chain came from a study of T cell clonotyping in hematopoietic cell transplantation. Study conclusions and caveats: Few recipient clonotypes overlapped donors; over 95% were de novo at given depth. After transplant, recipient diversity fell while pathologically expanded clonotypes grew through day 180. No sorting was done, leaving CD4 and CD8 contributions mixed.

The CDR3 is made up of 13 amino acids. V was cut by 5 bases and J by 15 bases, with 19 bases left in between. From germline, CDR1 is SGHVS and CDR2 FQNEAQ. As for time point: recipient sample about 28 days before transplant, after cytoreduction. Clones were sequenced by immunoSEQ multiplex PCR, and TCRdb holds only the in-frame ones, with some missing. In the table there are tens of thousands of clones, almost 97% of which are singletons. Note on this clone: What it recognizes is unknown.

The receptor was isolated from a woman aged 50 to 65 with acute myeloid leukemia. Some clones in this sample may be carry-over from other donors' samples. The sample was peripheral blood mononuclear cells, taken before stem cell transplant. This chain joins TRBV7-8 and TRBJ1-4, with a tentative D call TRBD1 (5 bases). CDR3 coding DNA: TGTGCCAGCAGCCTGCCCCCGGGACGCAGGATGTTTTTT. Encoded protein: CASSLPPGRRMFF.